The 21 T cell receptor beta chains reported below all come from one sample, sequenced in a study of shared clonotypes between healthy human individuals. Libraries were prepared by immunoSEQ multiplex PCR; TCRdb keeps only in-frame clonotypes and omits some of them. In the table there are a few million clones, roughly 95% of which are singletons. The sample comprised naive CD4+ T cells sorted from blood. Subset defined: CD45RA+ positively selected. The receptors were sampled from a man aged 18 to 35 in good health.

The chain couples TRBV6-6 to TRBJ2-2; D is uncertain. The CDR3 is 15 amino acids. Trimming left V 0 bases short and J 4 bases short, with 9 bases between. Per the germline V gene, CDR1 is MNHNY and CDR2 is SVGAGI (reference sequence). The CDR3, as DNA: TGTGCCAGCAGTTACTCGATAGGGCCCACCGGGGAGCTGTTTTTT. As protein: CASSYSIGPTGELFF.

The gene calls are TRBV5-6 and TRBJ2-7; maybe TRBD1 (6 bases). Deletions cut 5 bases from V and 1 base from J, with 22 bases between. Looked up from germline, CDR1 is SGHDT and CDR2 is YYEEEE. This CDR3 spans 17 amino acids. The CDR3 loop reads CASRESSSVRGSYEQYF. The CDR3 bases are TGTGCCAGCAGGGAGAGTTCGAGTGTCAGGGGATCCTACGAGCAGTACTTC.

This chain uses TRBV19 with TRBJ1-2; unclear D gene. The V gene's germline CDR1 is LNHDA and CDR2 SQIVND (reference sequence). This CDR3 is built from 13 residues. Deletions cut 3 bases from V and 3 bases from J, with 8 bases between. Here the CDR3 reads CASSMEGYYGYTF. The CDR3 DNA sequence: TGTGCCAGTAGTATGGAAGGGTACTATGGCTACACCTTC. The complete variable domain, with remaining parts taken from reference TRBV19 and TRBJ1-2, reads DGGITQSPKYLFRKEGQNVTLSCEQNLNHDAMYWYRQDPGQGLRLIYYSQIVNDFQKGDIAEGYSVSREKKESFPLTVTSAQKNPTAFYLCASSMEGYYGYTFGSGTRLTVV.

V gene TRBV2 combines with J gene TRBJ2-7, with a possible D match to TRBD1 (5 bases). There are 14 residues in the CDR3. Per the germline V gene, CDR1 is SNHLY and CDR2 is FYNNEI. Trimming removed 4 bases at V and 3 bases at J, with 13 bases between. CDR3 protein: CASSGTQPYYEQYF. The CDR3 DNA follows: TGTGCCAGCAGTGGGACACAGCCATACTACGAGCAGTACTTC.

The V call is TRBV5-1, the J call TRBJ2-1; 8 bases agree with TRBD2. This CDR3 is built from 13 residues. The trim removed 3 bases at V and 14 bases at J, leaving 10 bases unmatched. Per the germline V gene, CDR1 is SGHRS and CDR2 is YFSETQ. The CDR3 sequence is CASSSSGSSKKFF. The DNA of the CDR3 is TGCGCCAGCAGCTCGAGCGGGAGTTCGAAGAAGTTCTTC.

About this clone itself: At one of its ends the junction is not consistent with the germline gene, which may arise from a read error. The CDR3 region has the DNA TGTGCTAGCAGCTTGGGTCTAGACACCGGGGAGCTGTTTTTT. Its protein is CASSLGLDTGELFF. The chain links TRBV7-7 to TRBJ2-2; D call uncertain. The CDR3 runs to 14 residues. CDR1 is SSHAT and CDR2 is FNYEAQ in the germline V gene (reference sequence). Filled out from reference TRBV7-7 and TRBJ2-2, the complete variable domain reads GAGVSQSPRYKVTKRGQDVTLRCDPISSHATLYWYQQALGQGPEFLTYFNYEAQPDKSGLPSDRFSAERPEGSISTLTIQRTEQRDSAMYRCASSLGLDTGELFFGEGSRLTVL.

J is TRBJ2-3 and V is TRBV6-6; D is perhaps TRBD1 (5 bases). Germline V gene data show CDR1 as MNHNY and CDR2 as SVGAGI (reference sequence). V lost 5 bases, J lost 5 bases, and 5 bases lay in between. The length of the CDR3 is 11 residues. The CDR3 loop is CASSRGDTQYF. In DNA, the CDR3 is TGTGCCAGCAGTAGGGGAGATACGCAGTATTTT.

This chain joins TRBV27 and TRBJ1-1; the D is unclear. Trimming pared 2 bases from V and 0 bases from J, leaving 10 bases between. The germline V gene has CDR1 MNHEY and CDR2 SMNVEV (reference sequence). The CDR3 covers 15 residues. The DNA of the CDR3 is TGTGCCAGCAGTTTAACCCCCAGGTTGAACACTGAAGCTTTCTTT. It is translated as CASSLTPRLNTEAFF.

This chain joins TRBV7-9 and TRBJ1-6; 7 bases are shared with TRBD1. V lost 4 bases to trimming and J lost 7 bases; unmatched junction nucleotides: 4. Germline V gene data show CDR1 as SEHNR and CDR2 as FQNEAQ (reference sequence). This CDR3 contains 14 residues. The CDR3 nucleotides read TGTGCCAGCAGCTCACGACAGGGCAATTCACCCCTCCACTTT. Residues: CASSSRQGNSPLHF.

V gene TRBV29-1 combines with J gene TRBJ2-7; a possible D gene is TRBD1 (6 bases). Germline CDR1 SQVTM, CDR2 ANQGSEA. Trimming left V 4 bases short and J 2 bases short, with 15 bases between. The CDR3 is 14 amino acids. The CDR3 DNA is TGCAGCGTTGGAGGACAGTTTCCAACCTACGAGCAGTACTTC. Translated, it gives CSVGGQFPTYEQYF.

The chain is built from TRBV28 and TRBJ1-2; no clear D. This CDR3 has 13 residues. Trimming removed 5 bases at V and 4 bases at J, with 11 bases between. The germline V gene encodes CDR1 MDHEN and CDR2 SYDVKM. As DNA, the CDR3 is TGTGCCAGCAGTGTCCCAGGTGCCTATGGCTACACCTTC. It encodes CASSVPGAYGYTF.

The chain recombines TRBV2 with TRBJ2-7, with TRBD1 as a possible D gene (5 bases). Deletions cut 3 bases from V and 3 bases from J, with 12 bases between. This CDR3 is 14 amino acids long. The germline V gene encodes CDR1 SNHLY and CDR2 FYNNEI. Here the CDR3 DNA reads TGTGCCAGCAGTGACTCGCTAGGGGTCTACGAGCAGTACTTC. It translates to CASSDSLGVYEQYF.

The chain uses TRBV30 and TRBJ2-7, with D possibly being TRBD2 (6 bases). This CDR3 comprises 12 residues. Trimming pared 4 bases from V and 6 bases from J, leaving 13 bases between. Germline CDR1 GTSNPN, CDR2 SVGIG (reference sequence). The CDR3 bases are TGTGCCTGGATGGGGGGTAGCAGCGAGCAGTACTTC. This codes for CAWMGGSSEQYF.

The gene calls are TRBV9 and TRBJ2-3, with TRBD2 matching 9 bases. CDR3 size: 17 residues. V dropped 0 bases and J dropped 2; count of bases not matched to a gene: 7. CDR1 is SGDLS and CDR2 is YYNGEE in the germline V gene. CDR3 DNA: TGTGCCAGCAGCGTAGGGTTCCTAGCGGGGCCCACAGATACGCAGTATTTT. Its protein is CASSVGFLAGPTDTQYF.

The chain recombines TRBV25-1 with TRBJ2-3; TRBD2 agrees at 8 bases. Germline trimming cut 1 base from V and 0 bases from J; bases unmatched to any gene: 6. CDR1 is MGHDK and CDR2 is SYGVNS in the germline V gene. This CDR3 is 17 amino acids long. The DNA of the CDR3 is TGTGCCAGCAGTGAATTCGGGCGGGGGGCCAGCACAGATACGCAGTATTTT. It encodes CASSEFGRGASTDTQYF.

The J gene is TRBJ1-1, the V gene TRBV5-4; D is perhaps TRBD1 (5 bases). CDR3 length equals 16 residues. Germline V CDR1 and CDR2: SGHNT, YYREEE (reference sequence). Trimming shortened V by 0 bases and J by 4 bases, and 16 bases separated the two germline ends. The CDR3 protein is CASSLEGRVGATEAFF. CDR3 in DNA: TGTGCCAGCAGCTTGGAGGGCAGGGTCGGGGCCACTGAAGCTTTCTTT.

This clone has more than one count but fewer than ten. This sample includes further DNA sequences coding for the same CDR3. This sequence joins TRBV27 and TRBJ2-7; D ambiguous. The CDR3 runs 11 residues. Deletions cut 2 bases from V and 4 bases from J, with 3 bases between. Germline CDR1 and CDR2: MNHEY and SMNVEV (reference sequence). CDR3 sequence reads: CASSLGYEQYF. CDR3 coding DNA: TGTGCCAGCAGTTTAGGGTACGAGCAGTACTTC.

This clone was seen just once. The chain joins TRBV10-3 to TRBJ1-2; 7 positions match TRBD1. The V and J ends lost 7 bases and 2 bases, in that order; junction bases with no gene match: 1. The germline gives CDR1 ENHRY, CDR2 SYGVKD. The length of the CDR3 is 12 residues. In DNA form, the CDR3 reads TGTGCCATCACAGGGGGAAACTATGGCTACACCTTC. It encodes CAITGGNYGYTF.

With respect to this clone: Other nucleotide sequences from this sample produce the same CDR3. The gene calls are TRBV7-6 and TRBJ1-1; D is unclear. This CDR3 is built from 13 residues. Per the germline V gene, CDR1 is SGHVS and CDR2 is FNYEAQ. V lost 0 bases and J lost 1, with 3 bases in between. The CDR3 is CASSLARNTEAFF. CDR3 nucleotide sequence: TGTGCCAGCAGCTTAGCCCGGAACACTGAAGCTTTCTTT.

V gene TRBV7-9 combines with J gene TRBJ2-7, with 9 positions matching TRBD1. Trimming cost V 3 bases and J 3 bases; bases outside gene matches: 9. The CDR3 is 16 residues long. Germline V lookup: CDR1 SEHNR, CDR2 FQNEAQ (reference sequence). The CDR3 bases are TGTGCCAGCAGCTTCACCCCAGGGACAGGGTTCTACGAGCAGTACTTC. Residues: CASSFTPGTGFYEQYF. Looking up the rest from reference TRBV7-9 and TRBJ2-7 gives the full variable domain: DTGVSQNPRHKITKRGQNVTFRCDPISEHNRLYWYRQTLGQGPEFLTYFQNEAQLEKSRLLSDRFSAERPKGSFSTLEIQRTEQGDSAMYLCASSFTPGTGFYEQYFGPGTRLTVT.

The genes are TRBV7-2 and TRBJ1-5; D unresolved. This CDR3 is built from 14 residues. The ends were cut back, 5 bases at V and 4 bases at J, with 12 bases in the middle. The germline V gene has CDR1 SGHTA and CDR2 FQGNSA. The CDR3 is CASSERVGNQPQHF. In DNA, the CDR3 is TGTGCCAGCAGCGAGAGGGTTGGGAATCAGCCCCAGCATTTT.